These 25 T cell receptor beta chains came from one sample sequenced in a study of siplizumab effects on memory and regulatory T cells. The repertoire was sequenced with immunoSEQ multiplex PCR; TCRdb's copy has only in-frame clones and lacks some. Of over 80,000 clones in the sample, approximately 90% were seen once. The source material was Tregs sorted from blood. The receptors were sampled from a human donor in good health.

The chain uses TRBV9 and TRBJ2-3; no reliable D call. This CDR3 is built from 19 residues. CDR1 is SGDLS, CDR2 YYNGEE, per germline. The germline V and J ends were trimmed by 4 bases and 6 bases, with 30 bases remaining between them. The CDR3 region is CASSPGTTLHLSFADTQYF. The CDR3 DNA reads as TGTGCCAGCAGCCCCGGTACAACCCTACACCTCAGCTTCGCGGATACGCAGTATTTT.

This sequence joins TRBV19 and TRBJ2-5, with TRBD2 matching over 14 bases. This CDR3 region has 16 residues. The germline V gene encodes CDR1 LNHDA and CDR2 SQIVND (reference sequence). The trim removed 3 bases at V and 1 base at J, leaving 1 base unmatched. CDR3: CASSMGLAGAQETQYF. CDR3 DNA: TGTGCCAGTAGTATGGGACTAGCGGGGGCCCAAGAGACCCAGTACTTC.

This clone occurred once. The chain employs TRBV28 and TRBJ1-1; no clear D gene. V gave up 8 bases and J gave up 1 base, with 8 bases separating them. This CDR3 spans 12 amino acids. Per the germline V gene, CDR1 is MDHEN and CDR2 is SYDVKM. The CDR3 region has the DNA TGTGCCAGCTACTCTCGGAACACTGAAGCTTTCTTT. Translating gives CASYSRNTEAFF.

V usage is TRBV7-2 and J usage is TRBJ2-1; D gene uncertain. This CDR3 region has 12 residues. The ends were cut back, 7 bases at V and 7 bases at J, with 11 bases in the middle. Per the germline V gene, CDR1 is SGHTA and CDR2 is FQGNSA. CDR3 DNA: TGTGCCAGCACCCTCGGCGTAAATGAGCAGTTCTTC. It codes for CASTLGVNEQFF.

J is TRBJ2-3 and V is TRBV28, with D uncertain. Germline CDR1 reads MDHEN; CDR2 reads SYDVKM. The CDR3 spans 15 residues. V lost 4 bases and J lost 2, with 13 bases in between. The CDR3 spells CASSSGGRSTDTQYF. CDR3 bases: TGTGCCAGCAGTTCCGGCGGCCGGTCCACAGATACGCAGTATTTT.

J is TRBJ2-7 and V is TRBV28; D remains unclear. Trimming pared 2 bases from V and 4 bases from J, leaving 3 bases between. The germline gives CDR1 MDHEN, CDR2 SYDVKM. This CDR3 contains 11 residues. CDR3 bases: TGTGCCAGCAGTTTAGGATACGAGCAGTACTTC. It translates to CASSLGYEQYF.

This chain links TRBV19 with TRBJ2-5; 10 bases line up with TRBD1. The CDR3 sequence is 13 residues long. The ends lost 7 bases at V and 4 bases at J; junction bases unmatched: 3. CDR1 LNHDA and CDR2 SQIVND come from the germline V gene (reference sequence). The DNA of the CDR3 is TGTGCCAGTAAACGGACAGGGGGAGAGACCCAGTACTTC. This codes for CASKRTGGETQYF.

The genes are TRBV6-1 and TRBJ2-3; D is unclear. The CDR3 is 14 amino acids. The germline V and J ends were trimmed by 6 bases and 2 bases, with 12 bases remaining between them. The germline V gene encodes CDR1 MNHNS and CDR2 SASEGT. The CDR3 DNA is TGTGCCAGCAGACAGAACCTTGCCACAGATACGCAGTATTTT. It is translated as CASRQNLATDTQYF.

This clone was detected only a few times. This rearrangement joins TRBV27 to TRBJ1-1; D is unclear. The ends were cut back, 2 bases at V and 5 bases at J, with 9 bases in the middle. The CDR3 spans 13 residues. Germline CDR1 MNHEY, CDR2 SMNVEV (reference sequence). The CDR3 coding sequence is TGTGCCAGCAGTTTAGCCTTTGGTACTGAAGCTTTCTTT. Its protein product is CASSLAFGTEAFF.

The rearrangement uses TRBV14 and TRBJ2-3, with 8 bases aligning to TRBD2. This CDR3 is 15 amino acids long. CDR1 SGHDN and CDR2 FVKESK come from the germline V gene. V shed 6 bases, J shed 1 base, and the junction held 6 bases outside the gene matches. The CDR3 DNA reads as TGTGCCAGCAGGAAGGCGGGGGGACGCACAGATACGCAGTATTTT. The encoded protein is CASRKAGGRTDTQYF.

This rearrangement joins TRBV25-1 to TRBJ1-5; D might be TRBD1 (6 bases). The CDR3 is 16 amino acids. Germline CDR1 reads MGHDK; CDR2 reads SYGVNS. Trimming cost V 3 bases and J 7 bases, with 19 bases left between them. The CDR3 is CASSEGGGGLGQPQHF. The CDR3, as DNA: TGTGCCAGCAGTGAGGGAGGAGGGGGGCTGGGGCAGCCCCAGCATTTT.

The chain couples TRBV6-5 to TRBJ2-7; D uncertain. Germline-derived CDR1 and CDR2 are MNHEY and SVGAGI. The V and J ends lost 1 base and 4 bases respectively, with 8 bases between them. This CDR3 spans 13 amino acids. Here the CDR3 DNA reads TGTGCCAGCAGTTACTTGACTCCTTACGAGCAGTACTTC. As protein: CASSYLTPYEQYF.

J is TRBJ1-4 and V is TRBV4-1; TRBD1 agrees at 7 bases. CDR3 size: 15 residues. Germline loops: CDR1 MGHRA, CDR2 YSYEKL. Trimming at V came to 4 bases and at J to 6 bases, leaving 8 bases not matched to a gene. The CDR3: CASSPGQIMDEKLFF. In DNA, the CDR3 is TGCGCCAGCAGCCCGGGACAGATCATGGATGAAAAACTGTTTTTT.

J is TRBJ2-6 and V is TRBV5-1; D gene unclear. CDR1 and CDR2 (germline): SGHRS, YFSETQ. Trimming took 4 bases from V and 2 from J, leaving 13 bases between them. The CDR3 spans 16 residues. In DNA, the CDR3 is TGCGCCAGCAGCCTTAGCCTTCTTACTGGGGCCAACGTCCTGACTTTC. Translated: CASSLSLLTGANVLTF.

The V call is TRBV14, the J call TRBJ2-1; weak D call: TRBD2 (5 bases). The germline V gene has CDR1 SGHDN and CDR2 FVKESK. This CDR3 comprises 15 residues. The V end lost 2 bases, the J end lost 8 bases, and 16 bases lay between the germline ends. The CDR3 DNA is TGTGCCAGCAGCCAAACCGGGATTATAGCTTATGAGCAGTTCTTC. Translation: CASSQTGIIAYEQFF.

The chain combines TRBV6-1 with TRBJ2-3; 15 bases agree with TRBD2. Germline values: CDR1 MNHNS, CDR2 SASEGT. With V trimmed by 6 bases and J by 5 bases, 0 bases remained unmatched. The CDR3 totals 14 residues. CDR3: CASRGLAGGDTQYF. The CDR3 DNA is TGTGCCAGCAGGGGACTAGCGGGGGGAGATACGCAGTATTTT.

The CDR3 DNA reads as TGTGCCAGCAGCTTAGTCCAGCAGGATACGCAGTATTTT. Amino acid sequence: CASSLVQQDTQYF. J is TRBJ2-3 and V is TRBV7-2; D gene ambiguous. The germline CDR1 and CDR2 sequences are SGHTA and FQGNSA. This CDR3 spans 13 amino acids. The V end was cut by 1 base, the J end by 6 bases, with 8 bases between. The entire variable domain, with the rest obtained from reference TRBV7-2 and TRBJ2-3, is as follows: GAGVSQSPSNKVTEKGKDVELRCDPISGHTALYWYRQSLGQGLEFLIYFQGNSAPDKSGLPSDRFSAERTGGSVSTLTIQRTQQEDSAVYLCASSLVQQDTQYFGPGTRLTVL.

J is TRBJ1-6 and V is TRBV5-4, with D tentatively TRBD1 (6 bases). CDR1 SGHNT and CDR2 YYREEE come from the germline V gene (reference sequence). The CDR3 covers 13 residues. Trimming removed 2 bases from V and 10 bases from J, with 10 bases in between. In DNA form, the CDR3 reads TGTGCCAGCAGCTTAGGGACATACTCACCCCTCCACTTT. Translated, it gives CASSLGTYSPLHF.

V is TRBV27 and J is TRBJ1-6, with D perhaps TRBD1 (5 bases). The germline gives CDR1 MNHEY, CDR2 SMNVEV (reference sequence). V lost 8 bases and J 7 bases, leaving 12 bases between the germline ends. The CDR3 covers 13 residues. The DNA for the CDR3 is TGTGCCAGCGGGGGGGGTCCCAATTCACCCCTCCACTTT. Residues: CASGGGPNSPLHF.

The gene calls are TRBV5-4 and TRBJ2-5; D not certain. Looked up from germline, CDR1 is SGHNT and CDR2 is YYREEE (reference sequence). The CDR3 has 14 amino acids. V lost 0 bases and J lost 1, with 7 bases in between. CDR3 sequence reads: CASSLVNFQETQYF. CDR3 DNA sequence: TGTGCCAGCAGCTTGGTGAATTTCCAAGAGACCCAGTACTTC.

This clone has only one observation. The chain has TRBV11-3 and TRBJ2-2; 10 bases fit TRBD1. Trimming took 5 bases from V and 7 from J; bases not matched to a gene: 7. CDR3 length: 15 residues. Looked up from germline, CDR1 is SGHNT and CDR2 is YENEEA. CDR3 protein: CASSRMGQGHGELFF. CDR3 sequence (DNA): TGTGCCAGCAGCCGAATGGGACAGGGGCACGGGGAGCTGTTTTTT. The full variable domain, completed using reference TRBV11-3 and TRBJ2-2, is EAGVVQSPRYKIIEKKQPVAFWCNPISGHNTLYWYLQNLGQGPELLIRYENEEAVDDSQLPKDRFSAERLKGVDSTLKIQPAELGDSAVYLCASSRMGQGHGELFFGEGSRLTVL.

V is TRBV5-1 and J is TRBJ2-7; a weak D match, TRBD1 (6 bases). The CDR3 length is 13 residues. CDR1 and CDR2 (germline): SGHRS, YFSETQ. With 3 bases removed from V and 7 bases from J, the gap between germline ends came to 14 bases. For the CDR3, the DNA is TGCGCCAGCAGCTCACGGACAGAGGGAGAGCAGTACTTC. Its protein product is CASSSRTEGEQYF. Together with reference TRBV5-1 and TRBJ2-7, the CDR3 gives the full variable domain: KAGVTQTPRYLIKTRGQQVTLSCSPISGHRSVSWYQQTPGQGLQFLFEYFSETQRNKGNFPGRFSGRQFSNSRSEMNVSTLELGDSALYLCASSSRTEGEQYFGPGTRLTVT.

CDR3 sequence: CAIGRVGNEKLFF. The CDR3 DNA reads as TGTGCCATCGGACGTGTCGGTAATGAAAAACTGTTTTTT. The rearrangement joins TRBV10-3 to TRBJ1-4; D is ambiguous. Germline lookup yields CDR1 ENHRY and CDR2 SYGVKD. The CDR3 runs 13 residues. The ends were cut back, 8 bases at V and 4 bases at J, with 11 bases in the middle.

V and J are TRBV6-5 and TRBJ1-1, with 7 bases fitting TRBD1. Germline lookup yields CDR1 MNHEY and CDR2 SVGAGI. CDR3 length: 13 residues. V trimming: 8 bases; J trimming: 0 bases; junction bases outside the gene matches: 3. The CDR3 loop reads CASYRGLNTEAFF. As DNA, the CDR3 is TGTGCCAGCTACAGGGGTTTGAACACTGAAGCTTTCTTT.

This chain uses TRBV2 with TRBJ2-7; D is ambiguous. CDR1 is SNHLY, CDR2 FYNNEI, per germline. The germline V and J ends were trimmed by 7 bases and 2 bases, with 9 bases remaining between them. The CDR3 runs 12 residues. CDR3 sequence (DNA): TGTGCCAGCACTGGCAGGACCTACGAGCAGTACTTC. Protein sequence: CASTGRTYEQYF.